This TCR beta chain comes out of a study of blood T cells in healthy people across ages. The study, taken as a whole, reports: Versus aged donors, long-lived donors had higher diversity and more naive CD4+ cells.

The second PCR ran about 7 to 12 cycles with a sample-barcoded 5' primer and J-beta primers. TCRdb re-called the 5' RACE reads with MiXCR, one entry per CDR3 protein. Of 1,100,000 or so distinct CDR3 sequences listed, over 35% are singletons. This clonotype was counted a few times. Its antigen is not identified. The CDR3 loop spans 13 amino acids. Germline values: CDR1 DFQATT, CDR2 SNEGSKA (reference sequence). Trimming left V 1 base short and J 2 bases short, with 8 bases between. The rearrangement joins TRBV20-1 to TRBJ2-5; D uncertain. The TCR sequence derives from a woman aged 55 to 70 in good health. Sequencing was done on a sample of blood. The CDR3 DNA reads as TGCAGTGCTAGAGGACCTATGCAAGAGACCCAGTACTTC. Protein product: CSARGPMQETQYF.